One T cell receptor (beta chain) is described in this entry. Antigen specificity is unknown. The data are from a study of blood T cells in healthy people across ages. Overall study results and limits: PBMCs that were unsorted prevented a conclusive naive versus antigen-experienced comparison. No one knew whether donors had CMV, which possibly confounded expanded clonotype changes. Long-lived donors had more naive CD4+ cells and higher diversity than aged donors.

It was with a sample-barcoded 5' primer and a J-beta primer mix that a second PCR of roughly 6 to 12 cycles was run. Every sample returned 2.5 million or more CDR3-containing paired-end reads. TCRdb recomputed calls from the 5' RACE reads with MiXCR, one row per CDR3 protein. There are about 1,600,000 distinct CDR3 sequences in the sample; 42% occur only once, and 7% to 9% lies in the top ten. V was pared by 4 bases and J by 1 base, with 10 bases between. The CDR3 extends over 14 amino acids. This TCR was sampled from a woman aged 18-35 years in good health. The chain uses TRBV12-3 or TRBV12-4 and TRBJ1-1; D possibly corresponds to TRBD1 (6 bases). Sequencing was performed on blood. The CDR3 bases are TGTGCCAGCAGTTGGACGGGGGCGAACACTGAAGCTTTCTTT. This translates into CASSWTGANTEAFF.